These 24 T cell receptor beta chains originate from one sample sequenced in a study of blood T cell repertoires in COVID-19. The assay was immunoSEQ multiplex PCR, and TCRdb's table has in-frame clones only and misses some. The table lists about 300,000 clones, more than 85% of them singletons. Input material: peripheral blood. These receptors were collected from a man aged 65-85 years with acute or convalescent COVID-19.

The V gene is TRBV19, the J gene TRBJ2-5; D perhaps matches TRBD1 (5 bases). CDR1 is LNHDA, CDR2 SQIVND, per germline (reference sequence). The CDR3 totals 17 residues. V was cut by 6 bases and J by 2 bases, with 22 bases left in between. The CDR3 coding sequence is TGTGCCAGTAGGAGAGGACAAGGTCAATTAGGGCAAGAGACCCAGTACTTC. It encodes CASRRGQGQLGQETQYF. The variable domain in full, with the rest retrieved from reference TRBV19 and TRBJ2-5, is DGGITQSPKYLFRKEGQNVTLSCEQNLNHDAMYWYRQDPGQGLRLIYYSQIVNDFQKGDIAEGYSVSREKKESFPLTVTSAQKNPTAFYLCASRRGQGQLGQETQYFGPGTRLLVL.

The chain links TRBV12-3 or TRBV12-4 to TRBJ1-5; D ambiguous. The CDR3 runs 13 residues. V was trimmed by 5 bases and J by 1 base, leaving 6 bases between them. The CDR3 DNA follows: TGTGCCAGCAGTCCATTCAGCAATCAGCCCCAGCATTTT. Translating gives CASSPFSNQPQHF.

The chain links TRBV6-2 or TRBV6-3 to TRBJ2-2; D unclear. The V end was cut by 3 bases, the J end by 2 bases, with 7 bases between. There are 14 residues in the CDR3. The V gene's germline CDR1 is MNHEY and CDR2 SVGEGT. In nucleotides, the CDR3 is TGTGCCAGCAGTTATTACAGCAACACCGGGGAGCTGTTTTTT. Translating it yields CASSYYSNTGELFF.

This clone is a singleton in its sample. The chain links TRBV19 to TRBJ2-2; tentative D call: TRBD2 (5 bases). V dropped 5 bases and J dropped 6 bases, with 10 bases sitting between them. This CDR3 region has 13 residues. Per the germline V gene, CDR1 is LNHDA and CDR2 is SQIVND (reference sequence). The CDR3 protein is CASSAAGAGELFF. The CDR3 nucleotides read TGTGCCAGTAGTGCCGCCGGGGCCGGGGAGCTGTTTTTT.

This clone was observed a single time. The rearrangement uses TRBV11-3 and TRBJ2-7, with 7 positions matching TRBD1. CDR3 length: 13 amino acids. The V gene end was trimmed by 5 bases and the J gene end by 7 bases; junction bases not matched to a gene: 8. Germline V gene data show CDR1 as SGHNT and CDR2 as YENEEA. The CDR3 loop reads CASSPTGVGEQYF. CDR3 nucleotide sequence: TGTGCCAGCAGCCCCACAGGGGTCGGGGAGCAGTACTTC. Complete variable domain (other parts from reference TRBV11-3 and TRBJ2-7): EAGVVQSPRYKIIEKKQPVAFWCNPISGHNTLYWYLQNLGQGPELLIRYENEEAVDDSQLPKDRFSAERLKGVDSTLKIQPAELGDSAVYLCASSPTGVGEQYFGPGTRLTVT.

The chain employs TRBV28 and TRBJ1-2; D remains ambiguous. The ends were cut back, 1 base at V and 5 bases at J, with 8 bases in the middle. This CDR3 comprises 13 residues. The V gene's germline CDR1 is MDHEN and CDR2 SYDVKM. The CDR3 DNA reads as TGTGCCAGCAGTTTATTGGCCATTTATGGCTACACCTTC. Its protein product is CASSLLAIYGYTF.

This chain uses TRBV19 with TRBJ1-5; D remains ambiguous. This CDR3 has 16 residues. V was clipped by 1 base and J by 2 bases, with 12 bases between them. The germline V gene has CDR1 LNHDA and CDR2 SQIVND (reference sequence). The DNA for the CDR3 is TGTGCCAGTAGTATAGGAGGAAGTCGGGGCAATCAGCCCCAGCATTTT. Its translation: CASSIGGSRGNQPQHF.

The chain uses TRBV2 and TRBJ1-2; perhaps TRBD1 as D (6 bases). There are 15 residues in the CDR3. Germline V gene data show CDR1 as SNHLY and CDR2 as FYNNEI. With 4 bases removed from V and 0 bases from J, the gap between germline ends came to 12 bases. The CDR3 DNA sequence: TGTGCCAGCAGTGTGGGGGCCGGGGCTAACTATGGCTACACCTTC. Residues: CASSVGAGANYGYTF.

The CDR3 region is CASSLSLAGALNEQFF. CDR3 bases: TGTGCCAGCAGCTTATCATTAGCGGGAGCTTTGAATGAGCAGTTCTTC. V is TRBV7-9 and J is TRBJ2-1; 9 nucleotides agree with TRBD2. V was pared by 2 bases and J by 7 bases, with 9 bases of the junction left unmatched. CDR3 size: 16 residues. Looked up from germline, CDR1 is SEHNR and CDR2 is FQNEAQ (reference sequence).

The chain is built from TRBV7-2 and TRBJ2-5; 12 bases are shared with TRBD2. CDR1 is SGHTA and CDR2 is FQGNSA in the germline V gene. This CDR3 spans 17 amino acids. Trimming at V came to 5 bases and at J to 4 bases, leaving 11 bases not matched to a gene. The CDR3 loop reads CASSPALTSGGRETQYF. The CDR3 DNA sequence: TGTGCCAGCAGCCCCGCCCTGACTAGCGGGGGACGAGAGACCCAGTACTTC.

The count of this clone is one. The rearrangement joins TRBV24-1 to TRBJ1-5, with D possibly being TRBD1 (6 bases). The length of the CDR3 is 15 residues. Deletions cut 8 bases from V and 3 bases from J, with 16 bases between. Germline CDR1 KGHDR, CDR2 SFDVKD. This CDR3 is CATTGFSGVNQPQHF. In DNA, the CDR3 is TGTGCCACCACAGGGTTCTCAGGGGTCAATCAGCCCCAGCATTTT.

The chain recombines TRBV7-2 with TRBJ1-2; a weak D match, TRBD1 (5 bases). The CDR3 spans 14 residues. CDR1 is SGHTA and CDR2 is FQGNSA in the germline V gene. V was trimmed by 5 bases and J by 1 base, leaving 11 bases between them. The CDR3 DNA reads as TGTGCCAGCAGCCCCGCCGGGGGTAACTATGGCTACACCTTC. The encoded protein is CASSPAGGNYGYTF. The whole variable domain, filled in from reference TRBV7-2 and TRBJ1-2, reads GAGVSQSPSNKVTEKGKDVELRCDPISGHTALYWYRQSLGQGLEFLIYFQGNSAPDKSGLPSDRFSAERTGGSVSTLTIQRTQQEDSAVYLCASSPAGGNYGYTFGSGTRLTVV.

This clone was counted a single time. This chain links TRBV11-3 with TRBJ2-7, with 10 positions matching TRBD1. There are 16 residues in the CDR3. With V trimmed by 5 bases and J by 6 bases, 13 bases remained unmatched. The V gene's germline CDR1 is SGHNT and CDR2 YENEEA. The CDR3 DNA sequence: TGTGCCAGCAGCCCGCGAGCGGACAGGGGGATCGGCGAGCAGTACTTC. Translation gives CASSPRADRGIGEQYF.

The V call is TRBV29-1, the J call TRBJ1-4; no firm D call. This CDR3 contains 12 residues. Germline V gene lookup returns CDR1 SQVTM and CDR2 ANQGSEA. V lost 7 bases to trimming and J lost 6 bases, with 12 bases between them. Here the CDR3 reads CSAHAPDEKLFF. In DNA form, the CDR3 reads TGCAGCGCCCATGCCCCGGATGAAAAACTGTTTTTT.

This clone occurred once. The chain recombines TRBV2 with TRBJ1-4, with 7 bases lining up with TRBD1. There are 14 residues in the CDR3. After removal of 5 bases from V and 8 bases from J, the junction contained 8 bases not matched to a gene. Germline values: CDR1 SNHLY, CDR2 FYNNEI. This chain's CDR3 is CASSLDRAREKLFF. DNA of the CDR3: TGTGCCAGCAGTTTAGACAGGGCTCGGGAAAAACTGTTTTTT.

V is TRBV5-1 and J is TRBJ1-2; TRBD1 is a possible D gene (6 bases). CDR1 and CDR2 from the germline V gene are SGHRS and YFSETQ. V dropped 4 bases and J dropped 0 bases, with 16 bases sitting between them. The CDR3 totals 16 residues. The CDR3 here is CASSIGAGASNYGYTF. The CDR3 nucleotides are TGCGCCAGCAGCATTGGCGCAGGGGCCTCTAACTATGGCTACACCTTC.

The V call is TRBV5-4, the J call TRBJ2-5, with 7 bases lining up with TRBD2. CDR3 length: 14 amino acids. Losses at the gene ends were 2 bases for V and 2 bases for J; bases not matched to a gene: 3. CDR1 is SGHNT, CDR2 YYREEE, per germline (reference sequence). The CDR3 here is CASSFGLEQETQYF. CDR3 coding DNA: TGTGCCAGCAGCTTTGGACTAGAACAAGAGACCCAGTACTTC.

This clone appeared once. The rearrangement uses TRBV7-9 and TRBJ1-6; D not resolved. Trimming cost V 8 bases and J 5 bases, with 7 bases left between them. The CDR3 spans 12 residues. Looked up from germline, CDR1 is SEHNR and CDR2 is FQNEAQ (reference sequence). CDR3 sequence (DNA): TGTGCCAGCGGGCTGGATAATTCACCCCTCCACTTT. It encodes CASGLDNSPLHF.

The chain combines TRBV5-4 with TRBJ2-7; 9 nucleotides match TRBD1. CDR1 and CDR2 from the germline V gene are SGHNT and YYREEE (reference sequence). V gave up 2 bases and J gave up 3 bases; unmatched junction bases: 6. There are 15 residues in the CDR3. The CDR3 DNA reads TGTGCCAGCAGCTTCCATCCGGGACAGGGCTACGAGCAGTACTTC. Translation: CASSFHPGQGYEQYF.

The chain joins TRBV6-5 to TRBJ2-3; 7 nucleotides line up with TRBD2. There are 13 residues in the CDR3. With V trimmed by 8 bases and J by 1 base, 3 bases remained unmatched. Germline CDR1 MNHEY, CDR2 SVGAGI. The CDR3 loop reads CASRAGGTDTQYF. The CDR3 DNA is TGTGCCAGCCGGGCGGGGGGCACAGATACGCAGTATTTT.

V and J are TRBV5-1 and TRBJ2-1; D unclear. This CDR3 comprises 14 residues. Trimming removed 4 bases at V and 6 bases at J, with 14 bases between. CDR1 SGHRS and CDR2 YFSETQ come from the germline V gene. CDR3 nucleotides: TGCGCCAGCAGCCTTAACATTGAGGCCAATGAGCAGTTCTTC. It codes for CASSLNIEANEQFF.

This chain uses TRBV30 with TRBJ1-3; TRBD1 aligns across 7 bases. Germline-derived CDR1 and CDR2 are GTSNPN and SVGIG (reference sequence). This CDR3 is 13 amino acids long. After removal of 2 bases from V and 4 bases from J, the junction contained 2 bases not matched to a gene. In DNA form, the CDR3 reads TGTGCCTGGAGTACAGGGGCAGGAAACACCATATATTTT. Amino acid sequence: CAWSTGAGNTIYF.

The CDR3 is CASSPPTGGVTDTQYF. CDR3 coding DNA: TGCGCCAGCAGCCCGCCGACAGGGGGGGTAACAGATACGCAGTATTTT. The chain couples TRBV5-1 to TRBJ2-3, with TRBD1 matching over 9 bases. The V gene's germline CDR1 is SGHRS and CDR2 YFSETQ. V shed 4 bases and J 3 bases; nucleotides not matched to a gene: 9. The CDR3 contains 16 residues.

V and J are TRBV7-3 and TRBJ2-1; D is undetermined. This CDR3 is built from 16 residues. In germline, CDR1 is SGHTA, CDR2 FQGTGA. Trimming stripped 2 bases from V and 0 bases from J, with 11 bases between. The CDR3 loop is CASSLAHSSSYNEQFF. The CDR3 DNA follows: TGTGCCAGCAGCTTAGCTCACTCGAGCTCCTACAATGAGCAGTTCTTC.